Listed here are 9 T cell receptor beta chains from one sample, sequenced in a study of naive and memory T cell subsets. Both TRBC1 and TRBC2 were covered by a beta constant-region primer of two equimolar oligonucleotides. TCRdb passed the UMI-ligation and nested PCR reads through MiXCR, listing each CDR3 protein once. The sample holds 75,000 to 85,000 distinct CDR3 sequences, around 12% seen once. The sample taken for sequencing was central memory CD4+ T cells from blood. All receptors come from a human donor in good health.

J is TRBJ2-1 and V is TRBV7-2; TRBD1 agrees at 7 bases. The germline V gene has CDR1 SGHTA and CDR2 FQGNSA. The CDR3 sequence is 16 residues long. Trimming removed 5 bases from V and 8 bases from J; junction bases left unmatched: 15. CDR3 protein: CASSPRPGTARDEQFF. The DNA of the CDR3 is TGTGCCAGCAGCCCGCGCCCCGGGACAGCTAGGGATGAGCAGTTCTTC.

As to this clonotype: This clone may be a read error of a much larger clone one base away. The V call is TRBV10-3, the J call TRBJ2-5, with 7 bases lining up with TRBD1. CDR1 is ENHRY and CDR2 is SYGVKD in the germline V gene. J lost 2 bases, V lost 7 bases, and 4 bases had no gene match. The CDR3 covers 13 residues. CDR3 DNA: TGTGCCATCAAGGGACAGTGTCAAGAGACCCAGTACTTC. Its translation is CAIKGQCQETQYF.

V and J are TRBV18 and TRBJ2-7; possibly TRBD1 or TRBD2 for D (5 bases each). This CDR3 has 13 amino acids. Trimming pared 4 bases from V and 2 bases from J, leaving 9 bases between. The germline CDR1 and CDR2 sequences are KGHSH and LQKENI. The CDR3 is CASSLPGPYEQYF. CDR3 sequence (DNA): TGTGCCAGCTCACTACCGGGGCCCTACGAGCAGTACTTC. Using reference TRBV18 and TRBJ2-7 for the parts outside the CDR3, the full variable domain is NAGVMQNPRHLVRRRGQEARLRCSPMKGHSHVYWYRQLPEEGLKFMVYLQKENIIDESGMPKERFSAEFPKEGPSILRIQQVVRGDSAAYFCASSLPGPYEQYFGPGTRLTVT.

This clonotype has just a few counts. The chain carries TRBV30 and TRBJ2-2; TRBD1 agrees at 8 bases. This CDR3 contains 14 residues. Germline V gene data show CDR1 as GTSNPN and CDR2 as SVGIG (reference sequence). The V segment lost 8 bases and the J segment 8 bases; nucleotides outside the gene matches: 13. The CDR3 protein is CAGGKGTGSGELFF. The CDR3, as DNA: TGTGCCGGGGGAAAAGGGACAGGTTCGGGGGAGCTGTTTTTT.

This clonotype came up a few times. The CDR3 nucleotides are TGTGCCAGCAGCTTTCTAGACCGAAAAGCTAACTATGGCTACACCTTC. It is translated as CASSFLDRKANYGYTF. The V call is TRBV5-6, the J call TRBJ1-2; no firm D call. CDR3 length equals 16 residues. Germline CDR1 SGHDT, CDR2 YYEEEE. V gave up 2 bases and J gave up 0 bases, with 14 bases separating them. The variable domain in full, completed from reference TRBV5-6 and TRBJ1-2, reads DAGVTQSPTHLIKTRGQQVTLRCSPKSGHDTVSWYQQALGQGPQFIFQYYEEEERQRGNFPDRFSGHQFPNYSSELNVNALLLGDSALYLCASSFLDRKANYGYTFGSGTRLTVV.

This clonotype was seen ten or more times. The chain carries TRBV30 and TRBJ2-1, with 7 bases identical to TRBD2. The V gene end was trimmed by 4 bases and the J gene end by 7 bases; junction bases not matched to a gene: 7. The CDR3 is made up of 13 amino acids. The V gene's germline CDR1 is GTSNPN and CDR2 SVGIG (reference sequence). In nucleotides, the CDR3 is TGTGCCTGGAACTGGGGGGGGACGAATGAGCAGTTCTTC. Protein sequence: CAWNWGGTNEQFF. Full variable domain (remainder filled in from reference TRBV30 and TRBJ2-1): SQTIHQWPATLVQPVGSPLSLECTVEGTSNPNLYWYRQAAGRGLQLLFYSVGIGQISSEVPQNLSASRPQDRQFILSSKKLLLSDSGFYLCAWNWGGTNEQFFGPGTRLTVL.

This rearrangement joins TRBV27 to TRBJ2-1; the D gene could be TRBD1 or TRBD2 (5 bases each). V was clipped by 4 bases and J by 5 bases, with 18 bases between them. The germline CDR1 and CDR2 sequences are MNHEY and SMNVEV (reference sequence). This CDR3 has 16 residues. CDR3 region: CASSYRGTRRNNEQFF. The CDR3 nucleotides are TGTGCCAGCAGTTATCGAGGGACCCGTAGAAACAATGAGCAGTTCTTC.

There are many counts of this clonotype. At one boundary the junction diverges from the germline segment, which might be a read error. V gene TRBV7-8 combines with J gene TRBJ1-1; a weak D match, TRBD1 (6 bases). Germline CDR1 SGHVS, CDR2 FQNEAQ. This CDR3 is built from 15 residues. The CDR3 loop reads CASSPRQEMNSEAFF. The CDR3 nucleotides are TGTGCCAGCAGCCCACGACAGGAGATGAACTCTGAAGCTTTCTTT.

This rearrangement joins TRBV5-6 to TRBJ2-2, with TRBD1 matching 7 bases. CDR1 and CDR2 (germline): SGHDT, YYEEEE. The CDR3 runs 17 residues. V shed 0 bases, J shed 5 bases, and the junction held 10 bases outside the gene matches. The CDR3 coding sequence is TGTGCCAGCAGCTTGGATGCCGAGACAGGGTGGACCGGGGAGCTGTTTTTT. This codes for CASSLDAETGWTGELFF.